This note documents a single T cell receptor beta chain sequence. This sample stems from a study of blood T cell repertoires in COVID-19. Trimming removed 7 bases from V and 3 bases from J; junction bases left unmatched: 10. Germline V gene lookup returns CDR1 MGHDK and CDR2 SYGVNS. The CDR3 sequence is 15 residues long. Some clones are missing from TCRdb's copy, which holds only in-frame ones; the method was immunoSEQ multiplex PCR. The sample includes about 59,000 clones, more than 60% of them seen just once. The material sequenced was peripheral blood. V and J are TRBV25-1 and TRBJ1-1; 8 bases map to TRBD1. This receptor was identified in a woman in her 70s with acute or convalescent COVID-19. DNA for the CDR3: TGTGCCAGCAACCGCCCGGACAGGGTTGACACTGAAGCTTTCTTT. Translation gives CASNRPDRVDTEAFF.